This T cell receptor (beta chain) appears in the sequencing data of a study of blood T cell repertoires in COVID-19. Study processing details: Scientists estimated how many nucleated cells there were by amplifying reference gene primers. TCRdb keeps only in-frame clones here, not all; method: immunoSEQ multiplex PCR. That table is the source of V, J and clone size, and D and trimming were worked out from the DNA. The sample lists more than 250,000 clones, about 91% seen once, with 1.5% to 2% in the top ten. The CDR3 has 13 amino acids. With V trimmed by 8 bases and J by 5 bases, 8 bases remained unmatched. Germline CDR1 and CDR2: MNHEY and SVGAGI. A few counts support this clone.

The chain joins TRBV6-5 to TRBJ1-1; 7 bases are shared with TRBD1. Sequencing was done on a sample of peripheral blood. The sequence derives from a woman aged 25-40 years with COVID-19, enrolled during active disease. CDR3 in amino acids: CASCSRGETEAFF. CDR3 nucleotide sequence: TGTGCCAGCTGTTCCAGGGGGGAGACTGAAGCTTTCTTT.